A single T cell receptor (beta chain) is shown here with its context. The antigen it binds to is not known. No much larger clone is present one base from it, and per-base qualities are unavailable. Libraries were made using 5' RACE. Sequencer: Illumina HiSeq 2500. A second about 6 to 11 cycle PCR used a sample-barcoded 5' primer and a J-beta primer mix. Each TCR beta cDNA molecule received a unique molecular identifier from a template-switch 5' adaptor carrying 12 random nucleotides. Each sample yielded at least 3 million CDR3-containing paired-end reads. The Mint cDNA synthesis kit, primed by a TRBC-specific oligonucleotide, was used to synthesize first-strand cDNA from all RNA. Following uracil-DNA glycosylase treatment, a first 18-cycle PCR with universal primers M1SS and BC2_uni_R was performed on all cDNA. As for the original processing: Normalization of each sample was performed by random selection of 1 million high-quality reads, each carrying a distinct molecular identifier. Reads with shared molecular identifiers were discarded instead of being binned into consensus sequences. MiTCR, set to a Q25 quality threshold and the strictest error-elimination algorithm, was used for CDR3 identification, clonotype clustering and error correction. A nonparametric unseen species model with Euler transformation was used to estimate a lower bound on total TCR beta diversity. The public reads were quality trimmed at Q25 with fastp and then assembled into clones with MiXCR by TCRdb, keeping productive beta chains. Rows are unified per CDR3 protein, each entry keeping the most common DNA and genes. These V and J calls rely on TCRdb rather than the paper's analysis. The sample profile shows 1,500,000 or so distinct CDR3 sequences; approximately 43% of them were found once. The ten largest clonotypes hold over 3.5% of the sample.

The sample originates from a study of blood T cells in healthy people across ages (dated by TCRdb to the mid-2010s). About the full investigation: In model experiments, roughly one uniquely barcoded TCR beta cDNA molecule per two T cells was captured by template switching. Using deep sequencing normalized with unique cDNA molecular identifiers, the study measured how TCR beta repertoire diversity changes with age. Using the same blood draw, the study looked at two additional independent replicas of 1 million unique cDNA reads for two donors, one aged 18 to 30 and the other aged 80 or older. To avoid experimental bias, donors of different ages were distributed randomly across sequencing lanes. The donors were split into four age groups: young (average around 15 years), middle-aged (39), aged (about 62) and long-lived (roughly 88). What the study reported, not specific to this receptor: As age increased, observed TCR beta diversity per million T cells dropped in a roughly linear way, and a significant reduction was already evident by age approximately 40. The CMV infection status of donors was not known, potentially confounding age-related changes in expanded clonotypes. Estimates of total diversity based on one million sequenced T cells were considered lower bounds and underestimates. A strong correlation was found between observed TCR beta diversity and the percentage of naive T cells measured by flow cytometry. Because profiling used bulk unsorted PBMCs, naive and antigen-experienced compartments could not be compared conclusively. Compared with the aged group, more naive CD4+ T cells, fewer expanded clones and increased TCR diversity were shown by the long-lived group, suggesting age selection.

V gives up 6 bases and J gives up 7 bases, and the segment between their germline ends measures 14 bases. The CDR3 starts with the cysteine, ends with the phenylalanine, and has 13 residues. Just the 39-base CDR3 DNA is kept, in frame starting at base 1. Systemically healthy Caucasian individuals from Russia, some 36 in total and aged about 6 to 90 years, were included as donors. Each donor gave about 9.7 milliliters of peripheral blood, drawn into EDTA-treated Vacutainer tubes. Ficoll-Paque density-gradient centrifugation was used to isolate PBMCs, with at least 6.5 million obtained per sample. Total RNA, at least 6 micrograms per sample, was extracted from PBMCs with Trizol reagent. For every donor, flow cytometry on a PBMC aliquot measured the percentage of naive CD45RAhigh/CD27high T cells.

This clonotype originated in a woman aged 18-30 years in good health. Recombination linked TRBV12-3 or TRBV12-4 to TRBJ2-3; the D gene is not confidently resolved. The sample taken for sequencing was blood. The CDR3 amino acid sequence is: CASSIVRANTQYF. The DNA sequence is TGTGCCAGCAGCATAGTAAGGGCAAATACGCAGTATTTT.